This TCR beta chain was captured in a study of early T cells in non-severe SARS-CoV-2 infection. In TCRdb, the 5' RACE reads were re-called with MiXCR into one record per CDR3 protein. Counted here are 54,000 or so distinct CDR3 sequences, over 9.5% occurring once; the ten biggest clones make up approximately 4.8%. This clonotype turned up a few times. The CDR3 totals 15 residues. The V and J ends lost 6 bases and 2 bases, in that order; junction bases with no gene match: 6. The chain uses TRBV12-3 or TRBV12-4 and TRBJ1-5, with 8 bases fitting TRBD1. This receptor was identified in an adult who was a healthcare worker with PCR-confirmed SARS-CoV-2 infection or an uninfected control (not recorded which). Sequenced: whole blood. CDR3 in DNA: TGTGCCAGCAGGTCTGGACAGGGAGGCAATCAGCCCCAGCATTTT. Its protein is CASRSGQGGNQPQHF.